This T cell receptor (beta chain) was found in a study of Ad26.COV2.S vaccination and SARS-CoV-2 variants. About the study: Donor got 5x10^10 or 1x10^11 viral particles of Ad26.COV2.S.

Treatment reported: about 20 received Ad26.COV2.S at low or high dose, single or two shots; roughly five received placebo; per-sample allocation not given. Each sample was drawn 63 days after the first injection (of vaccine or placebo). Losses at the gene ends were 5 bases for V and 4 bases for J; bases not matched to a gene: 6. From germline, CDR1 is SNHLY and CDR2 FYNNEI. This CDR3 is built from 16 residues. General study points: Responses of T cells in total may have been underestimated by the TCR breadth and depth analyses.

The table came from immunoSEQ multiplex PCR; TCRdb's copy has only in-frame clones and leaves some out. The table shows over 350,000 clones, with roughly nine tenths occurring only once. In regard to this clone: As yet, its antigen is unknown.

The chain joins TRBV2 to TRBJ2-6, with TRBD1 matching 9 bases. This sample comprised peripheral blood, obtained in a trial of Ad26.COV2.S vaccine versus placebo. This clonotype was obtained from a person between 18 and 60 years old who received the Ad26.COV2.S COVID-19 vaccine or a placebo. CDR3 in DNA: TGTGCCAGCAGTCCACAGGGGGCGGCAGGGGCCAACGTCCTGACTTTC. Protein sequence: CASSPQGAAGANVLTF.